The clone carrying this T cell receptor beta chain has just a few counts. Its specificity is not known. Germline V gene data show CDR1 as SGDLS and CDR2 as YYNGEE. This CDR3 is 14 amino acids long. With 7 bases removed from V and 2 bases from J, the gap between germline ends came to 15 bases. This entry belongs to a study of cytomegalovirus exposure and HLA in healthy donors. Study in general: In an early release, HLA-typed donors contributed some 88 million unique TCR sequences. Study-level points and caveats: TRBV6-2, TRBV6-3 and some other V segments were excluded as indistinguishable.

Primers for the PCR totalled 60 Vbeta and 13 Jbeta. Repertoires were generated with immunoSEQ multiplex PCR, while TCRdb's copy carries only in-frame clones and drops some. The top ten hold 1.5% to 2% of the sample, which has fewer than 150,000 clones, less than 20% seen once. V usage is TRBV9 and J usage is TRBJ1-1, with TRBD1 as a possible D gene (6 bases). The source of this sequence is a woman between 18 and 30 years old in good health and CMV-seronegative. Sequencing input: PBMCs. The CDR3 spells CASSPGGGNTEAFF. CDR3 in DNA: TGTGCCAGCTCTCCCGGCGGGGGCAACACTGAAGCTTTCTTT. Full variable domain (outside the CDR3, taken from reference TRBV9 and TRBJ1-1): DSGVTQTPKHLITATGQRVTLRCSPRSGDLSVYWYQQSLDQGLQFLIQYYNGEERAKGNILERFSAQQFPDLHSELNLSSLELGDSALYFCASSPGGGNTEAFFGQGTRLTVV.